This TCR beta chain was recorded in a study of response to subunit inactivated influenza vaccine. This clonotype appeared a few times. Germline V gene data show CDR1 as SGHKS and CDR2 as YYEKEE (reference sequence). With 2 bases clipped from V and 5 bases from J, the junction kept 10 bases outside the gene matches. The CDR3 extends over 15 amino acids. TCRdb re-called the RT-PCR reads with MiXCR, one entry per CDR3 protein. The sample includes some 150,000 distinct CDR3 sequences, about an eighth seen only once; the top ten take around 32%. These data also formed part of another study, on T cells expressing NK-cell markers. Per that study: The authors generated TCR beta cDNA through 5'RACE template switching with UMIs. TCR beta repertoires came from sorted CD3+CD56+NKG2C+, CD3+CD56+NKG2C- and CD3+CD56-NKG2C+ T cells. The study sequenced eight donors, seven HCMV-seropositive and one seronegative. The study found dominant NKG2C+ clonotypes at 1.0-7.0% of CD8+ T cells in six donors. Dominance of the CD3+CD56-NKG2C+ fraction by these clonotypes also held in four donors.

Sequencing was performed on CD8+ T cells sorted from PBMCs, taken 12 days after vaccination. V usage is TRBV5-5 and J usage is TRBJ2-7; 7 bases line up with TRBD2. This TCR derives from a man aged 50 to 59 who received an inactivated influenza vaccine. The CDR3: CASSFGAGTIHEQYF. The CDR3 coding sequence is TGTGCCAGCAGCTTCGGGGCAGGGACTATCCACGAGCAGTACTTC. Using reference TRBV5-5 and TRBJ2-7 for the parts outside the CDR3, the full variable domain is DAGVTQSPTHLIKTRGQQVTLRCSPISGHKSVSWYQQVLGQGPQFIFQYYEKEERGRGNFPDRFSARQFPNYSSELNVNALLLGDSALYLCASSFGAGTIHEQYFGPGTRLTVT.